A selection of T cell receptor beta chains follows, all from one sample in a study of TIL therapy for anti-PD-1-resistant metastatic lung cancer. Profiled with immunoSEQ multiplex PCR; TCRdb holds only in-frame clones, not every one. The sample shows about 6,300 clones, approximately 63% of them seen only once. The material sequenced was tumor tissue, taken at baseline. The receptors derive from a person aged 25 to 80 with non-small cell lung cancer. Each CDR3 is given with its conserved first and last residue. A D gene is named only where the DNA matches it firmly. Size values are once, few and many counts, or a class for expanded clones, and some rows have none.

v_call,clone_size,j_call,d_call,cdr3_aa,cdr3_nt
TRBV4-1,NA,TRBJ2-2,NA,CASSQVQGPNTGELFF,TGCGCCAGCAGCCAAGTTCAGGGACCAAACACCGGGGAGCTGTTTTTT
TRBV11-3,NA,TRBJ2-3,NA,CASSTPAGTQYF,TGTGCCAGCAGCACACCGGCGGGGACGCAGTATTTT
TRBV28,NA,TRBJ1-1,TRBD1,CASSSTTGGRTEAFF,TGTGCCAGCAGTAGCACAACAGGGGGCCGAACTGAAGCTTTCTTT
TRBV6-6,NA,TRBJ1-4,NA,CASSSVEGGVNEKLFF,TGTGCCAGCAGCTCCGTGGAGGGCGGTGTGAATGAAAAACTGTTTTTT
TRBV10-3,NA,TRBJ2-1,TRBD2,CAISDPSGGPEQFF,TGTGCCATCAGTGACCCTAGCGGGGGGCCCGAGCAGTTCTTC
TRBV9,NA,TRBJ1-4,TRBD1,CASSPGTGVEKLFF,TGTGCCAGCAGCCCCGGGACAGGGGTTGAAAAACTGTTTTTT
TRBV7-2,NA,TRBJ2-3,TRBD2,CASSSGLAGGSDTQYF,TGTGCCAGCAGCTCCGGACTAGCGGGGGGGTCAGATACGCAGTATTTT
TRBV6-5,once,TRBJ2-7,NA,CASSFDGDEQYF,TGTGCCAGCAGTTTCGACGGAGACGAGCAGTACTTC
TRBV28,NA,TRBJ1-4,TRBD1,CASSSQGAGNEKLFF,TGTGCCAGCAGTTCACAGGGGGCGGGTAATGAAAAACTGTTTTTT
TRBV6-1,once,TRBJ1-1,NA,CASSEVIGAGGTEAFF,TGTGCCAGCAGTGAAGTAATCGGGGCGGGTGGCACTGAAGCTTTCTTT
TRBV7-2,NA,TRBJ2-7,TRBD2,CASTKGGPRNEQYF,TGTGCCAGCACTAAGGGAGGGCCGAGAAACGAGCAGTACTTC
TRBV7-9,few,TRBJ2-5,TRBD2,CASSFSGKGQETQYF,TGTGCCAGCAGCTTCAGCGGGAAGGGGCAAGAGACCCAGTACTTC
TRBV19,NA,TRBJ1-1,NA,CASSIMENTEAFF,TGTGCCAGTAGTATTATGGAGAACACTGAAGCTTTCTTT
TRBV6-4,few,TRBJ2-3,TRBD1,CASSETGGPDTQYF,TGTGCCAGCAGTGAGACAGGGGGCCCAGATACGCAGTATTTT
TRBV6-5,few,TRBJ2-7,TRBD1,CATRTGVYEQYF,TGTGCCACCCGGACAGGGGTGTACGAGCAGTACTTC
TRBV11-1,NA,TRBJ2-2,NA,CASSLVSGNTGELFF,TGTGCCAGCAGCTTAGTTTCGGGGAACACCGGGGAGCTGTTTTTT
TRBV2,NA,TRBJ1-4,TRBD1,CASNDRGRYEKLFF,TGTGCCAGCAACGACAGGGGACGCTATGAAAAACTGTTTTTT
TRBV28,NA,TRBJ2-2,TRBD2,CASSLLASGGNTGELFF,TGTGCCAGCAGTTTATTGGCTAGCGGGGGAAACACCGGGGAGCTGTTTTTT
TRBV10-3,few,TRBJ2-3,TRBD1,CAISHSGTGQDTQYF,TGTGCCATCAGTCACTCCGGGACAGGGCAAGATACGCAGTATTTT
TRBV7-9,NA,TRBJ1-1,NA,CASSPRFGTVNTEAFF,TGTGCCAGCAGCCCTCGATTCGGGACGGTGAACACTGAAGCTTTCTTT
TRBV9,NA,TRBJ2-5,NA,CASSGAPQETQYF,TGTGCCAGCAGCGGCGCTCCACAAGAGACCCAGTACTTC
TRBV19,NA,TRBJ2-5,NA,CASSTTGRTQYF,TGTGCCAGTAGTACCACAGGACGGACCCAGTACTTC
TRBV7-9,NA,TRBJ2-3,NA,CASSLTQGYTDTQYF,TGTGCCAGCAGCCTAACGCAGGGGTACACAGATACGCAGTATTTT
TRBV6-2/TRBV6-3,NA,TRBJ2-4,NA,CASSYAREVKNIQYF,TGTGCCAGCAGTTACGCCAGGGAGGTCAAAAACATTCAGTACTTC
TRBV7-2,NA,TRBJ2-3,NA,CASSSGTSTDTQYF,TGTGCCAGCAGCTCCGGGACTAGCACAGATACGCAGTATTTT
TRBV6-5,NA,TRBJ1-1,NA,CASSSAEPYTEAFF,TGTGCCAGCAGTTCGGCGGAGCCTTACACTGAAGCTTTCTTT
TRBV20-1,NA,TRBJ2-1,NA,CSASLPRLGFYEQFF,TGCAGTGCTAGTTTGCCTAGACTGGGCTTTTATGAGCAGTTCTTC
TRBV28,NA,TRBJ2-3,TRBD1,CASSSPTGGSTDTQYF,TGTGCCAGCAGCTCACCGACAGGGGGAAGCACAGATACGCAGTATTTT
TRBV28,few,TRBJ2-1,TRBD2,CASSWASGWDEQFF,TGTGCCAGCAGTTGGGCTAGCGGGTGGGATGAGCAGTTCTTC
TRBV18,few,TRBJ2-1,NA,CASSPGRTDEQFF,TGTGCCAGCTCACCGGGCCGGACGGATGAGCAGTTCTTC
TRBV6-5,NA,TRBJ1-5,NA,CASAPHSNQPQHF,TGTGCCAGCGCCCCCCATAGCAATCAGCCCCAGCATTTT
TRBV5-4,NA,TRBJ2-2,NA,CASSLGGDTGELFF,TGTGCCAGCAGCTTAGGGGGAGACACCGGGGAGCTGTTTTTT
TRBV28,once,TRBJ2-2,NA,CASSSRGRRNTGELFF,TGTGCCAGCAGTTCCAGAGGGAGGAGGAACACCGGGGAGCTGTTTTTT
TRBV6-2/TRBV6-3,NA,TRBJ2-1,TRBD2,CASSGLAGGDEQFF,TGTGCCAGCAGCGGACTAGCGGGGGGTGATGAGCAGTTCTTC
TRBV29-1,once,TRBJ2-5,TRBD2,CSVTGVAGDLQETQYF,TGCAGCGTGACTGGGGTAGCGGGGGACTTACAAGAGACCCAGTACTTC